This T cell receptor (beta chain) was captured in a study of PD-L1 blockade in urothelial cancer. Study summary: Each participant's history included 0 to 3 prior chemotherapy regimens. After treatment start, blood was analyzed at 3 weeks (second dose) and at 6 weeks.

Germline assignment: CDR1 KGHSH and CDR2 LQKENI. CDR3 length: 14 amino acids. V shed 2 bases, J shed 7 bases, and the junction held 3 bases outside the gene matches. Only in-frame clones appear in the TCRdb table, and some are missing; sequencing was by immunoSEQ multiplex PCR. The sample carries around 35,000 clones, 70% to 85% recorded once. This receptor was taken from a man between 60 and 70 years old with urothelial cancer. V gene TRBV18 combines with J gene TRBJ2-2; TRBD1 matches 8 bases. Source: PBMCs, taken around atezolizumab (anti-PD-L1) treatment. CDR3 residues: CASSPGQGFGELFF. CDR3 nucleotide sequence: TGTGCCAGCTCACCAGGACAGGGCTTCGGGGAGCTGTTTTTT.